These 14 T cell receptor beta chains share one sample of origin, sequenced in a study of metastatic and nonmetastatic thyroid tumors. No treatment of any kind had been given to any patient before thyroid surgery. TCRdb re-analyzed the PCR reads through MiXCR. The repertoire holds about 23,000 clones, with about 30% as singletons. Sequencing input: tumor tissue. The receptor set was obtained from a female donor with papillary thyroid cancer or a benign thyroid nodule (not recorded which). Some clones in this sample may be carry-over from other donors' samples.

The rearrangement joins TRBV20-1 to TRBJ1-6; tentatively, D is TRBD1 (5 bases). Germline CDR1 and CDR2: DFQATT and SNEGSKA (reference sequence). The V end lost 6 bases, the J end lost 10 bases, and 19 bases lay between the germline ends. This CDR3 region has 14 residues. CDR3 bases: TGCAGTGCGACAACAATGAACCCAGGGTCACCCCTCCACTTT. It yields the protein CSATTMNPGSPLHF.

This clone ranks as medium-sized. Within the sample, other DNA sequences also encode this same CDR3. For the CDR3, the DNA is TGTGCCACCGGGACAGGGGATCGCGAGCAGTACTTC. It specifies CATGTGDREQYF. The chain employs TRBV19 and TRBJ2-7; 10 nucleotides line up with TRBD1. CDR3 length equals 12 residues. The V gene end was trimmed by 10 bases and the J gene end by 6 bases; junction bases not matched to a gene: 6. Germline loops: CDR1 LNHDA, CDR2 SQIVND (reference sequence). Filled out from reference TRBV19 and TRBJ2-7, the complete variable domain reads DGGITQSPKYLFRKEGQNVTLSCEQNLNHDAMYWYRQDPGQGLRLIYYSQIVNDFQKGDIAEGYSVSREKKESFPLTVTSAQKNPTAFYLCATGTGDREQYFGPGTRLTVT.

With regard to this clone: One end of the junction does not line up with germline, which may come from a read error. The chain has TRBV3-1 and TRBJ2-7, with D perhaps given as TRBD1 or TRBD2 (5 bases each). Germline lookup yields CDR1 LGHDT and CDR2 YNNKEL (reference sequence). CDR3 size: 14 residues. The CDR3 DNA sequence: TGTGCCAGCAGCTTAGGGACGGTGTCGTACGAGCAGCACTTC. Its protein product is CASSLGTVSYEQHF.

In the case of this clone: The junction shows a germline mismatch at one end, possibly a read error. The chain carries TRBV11-2 and TRBJ2-3; no clear D. From germline, CDR1 is SGHAT and CDR2 FQNNGV. CDR3 size: 15 residues. The CDR3 here is CASSLGGGYTDTQYF. The CDR3 DNA reads TGTGCCAGCAGCTTAGGTGGTGGCTACACAGATACTCAGTATTTT.

This clone was recorded at least ten times. The V call is TRBV9, the J call TRBJ2-5; TRBD1 or TRBD2 may be the D gene (5 bases each). The V and J ends lost 3 bases and 5 bases respectively, with 11 bases between them. The CDR3 totals 13 residues. Germline values: CDR1 SGDLS, CDR2 YYNGEE. The CDR3 spells CASSGGVGETQYF. For the CDR3, the DNA is TGTGCCAGCAGCGGAGGGGTGGGGGAGACCCAGTACTTC. Combining the CDR3 with reference TRBV9 and TRBJ2-5 gives the whole variable domain DSGVTQTPKHLITATGQRVTLRCSPRSGDLSVYWYQQSLDQGLQFLIQYYNGEERAKGNILERFSAQQFPDLHSELNLSSLELGDSALYFCASSGGVGETQYFGPGTRLLVL.

At least ten counts were recorded for this clone. Other DNA sequences from this sample encode an identical CDR3 as well. J is TRBJ2-2 and V is TRBV5-4, with D perhaps given as TRBD1 or TRBD2 (6 bases each). The germline V gene encodes CDR1 SGHNT and CDR2 YYREEE (reference sequence). With 2 bases removed from V and 4 bases from J, the gap between germline ends came to 12 bases. The CDR3 spans 15 residues. The CDR3 loop reads CASSLKKGGTGELFF. CDR3 sequence (DNA): TGTGCCAGCAGCTTAAAGAAGGGGGGCACCGGGGAGCTGTTTTTT.

This chain joins TRBV19 and TRBJ2-6; D gene unclear. CDR3 length: 16 amino acids. V was clipped by 3 bases and J by 2 bases, with 11 bases between them. Germline-derived CDR1 and CDR2 are LNHDA and SQIVND (reference sequence). The CDR3 sequence is CASSIRLGTGANVLTF. CDR3 DNA sequence: TGTGCCAGTAGTATTCGGTTGGGGACTGGGGCCAACGTCCTGACTTTC.

This rearrangement joins TRBV28 to TRBJ2-3; D remains ambiguous. CDR3 length: 14 amino acids. Between the trimmed V and J ends, which lost 4 bases and 7 bases, there was a span of 15 bases. From germline, CDR1 is MDHEN and CDR2 SYDVKM. Here the CDR3 DNA reads TGTGCCAGCAGTTCAACGGCCGTCAGTTATACGCAGTATTTT. It encodes CASSSTAVSYTQYF.

This clone was recorded many times. The chain couples TRBV15 to TRBJ2-2, with D maybe TRBD2 (7 bases). This CDR3 spans 16 amino acids. Trimming removed 0 bases at V and 6 bases at J, with 14 bases between. CDR1 and CDR2 (germline): LNHNV, YYDKDF (reference sequence). The CDR3 protein is CATSRDGGGGPGELFF. The CDR3 DNA reads TGTGCCACCAGCAGAGATGGGGGGGGCGGCCCCGGGGAGCTGTTTTTT.

A word on this clone: A junction end diverges from the germline sequence, so it may reflect a read error. The J gene is TRBJ2-6, the V gene TRBV5-1, with D possibly TRBD1 on 5 matching bases. Germline-derived CDR1 and CDR2 are SGHRS and YFSETQ. The CDR3 has 15 residues. CDR3 bases: TGCGCCAGCAGCTATTCGGGCTCTGGGGCAAACGTCCTGACTTTC. As protein: CASSYSGSGANVLTF.

This clone was seen a few times. V gene TRBV6-5 combines with J gene TRBJ1-5, with 11 bases that match TRBD1. V gave up 2 bases and J gave up 4 bases; unmatched junction bases: 10. Germline CDR1 and CDR2: MNHEY and SVGAGI. The CDR3 loop spans 18 amino acids. CDR3 coding DNA: TGTGCCAGCAGTTACCGTCCGGGACAGGGGGTGGTTAATCAGCCCCAGCATTTT. It codes for CASSYRPGQGVVNQPQHF.

The gene calls are TRBV7-8 and TRBJ2-3; 12 bases are a match to TRBD1. The CDR3 runs to 17 residues. V shed 5 bases, J shed 4 bases, and the junction held 10 bases outside the gene matches. Germline CDR1 SGHVS, CDR2 FQNEAQ. CDR3 sequence (DNA): TGTGCCAGCAGCACAGGCACAGGGACAGGGGGCCCAGATACGCAGTATTTT. It codes for CASSTGTGTGGPDTQYF.

The chain couples TRBV5-1 to TRBJ2-7; D perhaps matches TRBD1 (6 bases). The CDR3 runs 15 residues. Trimming shortened V by 5 bases and J by 3 bases, and 18 bases separated the two germline ends. The V gene's germline CDR1 is SGHRS and CDR2 YFSETQ. The CDR3 region is CASSPQGPLGYEQYF. In nucleotides, the CDR3 is TGCGCCAGCAGTCCACAGGGCCCCCTAGGCTACGAGCAGTACTTC.

The gene calls are TRBV7-2 and TRBJ1-2; 10 bases are a match to TRBD1. Germline V gene lookup returns CDR1 SGHTA and CDR2 FQGNSA. V shed 6 bases, J shed 7 bases, and the junction held 8 bases outside the gene matches. The CDR3 has 14 residues. The CDR3 region is CASSPGTGEAGYTF. DNA of the CDR3: TGTGCCAGCAGTCCCGGGACAGGGGAGGCTGGCTACACCTTC. The entire variable domain, with the rest obtained from reference TRBV7-2 and TRBJ1-2, is as follows: GAGVSQSPSNKVTEKGKDVELRCDPISGHTALYWYRQSLGQGLEFLIYFQGNSAPDKSGLPSDRFSAERTGGSVSTLTIQRTQQEDSAVYLCASSPGTGEAGYTFGSGTRLTVV.